Each of the 14 T cell receptor beta chains below was sequenced from the same sample in a study of cytomegalovirus exposure and HLA in healthy donors. The study ran its PCR with 60 Vbeta and 13 Jbeta primers. TCRdb keeps only in-frame clones here, not all; method: immunoSEQ multiplex PCR. Here the sample spans about 140,000 clones, 60% to 85% being singletons. The sequencing sample was made of PBMCs. These receptor sequences come from a man aged 18 to 35 in good health and CMV-seronegative.

This clone was counted a single time. An end of the junction differs from the germline gene, which may be a read error. This chain uses TRBV7-9 with TRBJ1-1; D remains unclear. This CDR3 has 15 residues. CDR1 is SEHNR and CDR2 is FQNEAQ in the germline V gene (reference sequence). The CDR3 loop is CSSSPRGGFDTEAFF. The CDR3 bases are TGTTCCAGCAGCCCCCGGGGAGGTTTCGACACTGAAGCTTTCTTT. The whole variable domain, filled in from reference TRBV7-9 and TRBJ1-1, reads DTGVSQNPRHKITKRGQNVTFRCDPISEHNRLYWYRQTLGQGPEFLTYFQNEAQLEKSRLLSDRFSAERPKGSFSTLEIQRTEQGDSAMYLCSSSPRGGFDTEAFFGQGTRLTVV.

The chain recombines TRBV7-2 with TRBJ1-2, with no clear D. From germline, CDR1 is SGHTA and CDR2 FQGNSA. The CDR3 consists of 15 residues. The V end was cut by 0 bases, the J end by 0 bases, with 8 bases between. The CDR3 spells CASSLAEDANYGYTF. In DNA, the CDR3 is TGTGCCAGCAGCTTAGCGGAGGACGCTAACTATGGCTACACCTTC.

This chain uses TRBV7-9 with TRBJ1-1; 7 bases are a match to TRBD1. Trimming cost V 6 bases and J 2 bases; bases outside gene matches: 9. CDR3 length: 15 residues. CDR1 is SEHNR, CDR2 FQNEAQ, per germline (reference sequence). The CDR3 protein is CASRRRQGPNTEAFF. The CDR3 coding sequence is TGTGCCAGCAGACGACGACAGGGACCTAACACTGAAGCTTTCTTT.

The chain recombines TRBV10-3 with TRBJ1-5, with D tentatively TRBD1 (5 bases). The CDR3 is 13 residues long. Looked up from germline, CDR1 is ENHRY and CDR2 is SYGVKD. Trimming stripped 4 bases from V and 7 bases from J, with 11 bases between. The CDR3 protein is CAISGSGGQPQHF. The CDR3, as DNA: TGTGCCATCAGTGGTAGCGGGGGACAGCCCCAGCATTTT.

This clone was detected only once. This sequence joins TRBV2 and TRBJ2-7; 9 bases line up with TRBD1. The V gene's germline CDR1 is SNHLY and CDR2 FYNNEI. The V gene end was trimmed by 6 bases and the J gene end by 1 base; junction bases not matched to a gene: 4. CDR3 length: 14 amino acids. The CDR3 here is CASRRDRASYEQYF. The CDR3 DNA is TGTGCCAGCAGACGGGACAGGGCGTCCTACGAGCAGTACTTC.

This clone has only a few counts. V gene TRBV7-9 combines with J gene TRBJ1-4; a possible D gene is TRBD1 (6 bases). Germline V CDR1 and CDR2: SEHNR, FQNEAQ (reference sequence). The CDR3 totals 14 residues. Trimming stripped 5 bases from V and 5 bases from J, with 12 bases between. CDR3 nucleotides: TGTGCCAGCAGCCGGACAGCCCAGAATGAAAAACTGTTTTTT. This gives the protein CASSRTAQNEKLFF.

This chain uses TRBV5-8 with TRBJ2-3; TRBD1 might be the D (6 bases). CDR1 is SGHTS, CDR2 YDEGEE, per germline. The CDR3 length is 15 residues. Deletions cut 0 bases from V and 4 bases from J, with 12 bases between. The CDR3 region has the DNA TGTGCCAGCAGCTTGGAGGGGGTTGGAGCAGATACGCAGTATTTT. Encoded protein: CASSLEGVGADTQYF. The whole variable domain, remainder taken from reference TRBV5-8 and TRBJ2-3, is EAGVTQSPTHLIKTRGQQATLRCSPISGHTSVYWYQQALGLGLQFLLWYDEGEERNRGNFPPRFSGRQFPNYSSELNVNALELEDSALYLCASSLEGVGADTQYFGPGTRLTVL.

This chain uses TRBV28 with TRBJ2-2, with 9 bases fitting TRBD1. CDR1 and CDR2 from the germline V gene are MDHEN and SYDVKM. V lost 10 bases, J lost 5 bases, and 8 bases stayed unmatched. The CDR3 has 14 residues. DNA for the CDR3: TGTGCCACCCCTGGGGACAGGGTGACCGGGGAGCTGTTTTTT. Translated: CATPGDRVTGELFF.

CDR3 in DNA: TGTGCCAGCTATAGCTCCTACGAGCAGTACTTC. Residues: CASYSSYEQYF. The chain is built from TRBV6-1 and TRBJ2-7; the D is unclear. Germline CDR1 reads MNHNS; CDR2 reads SASEGT. This CDR3 region has 11 residues. Trimming removed 8 bases from V and 0 bases from J, with 5 bases in between.

The CDR3 coding sequence is TGTGCCAGCAGCCTTCGACACCTCAATCAGCCCCAGCATTTT. Translating gives CASSLRHLNQPQHF. V usage is TRBV7-8 and J usage is TRBJ1-5; D gene uncertain. The CDR3 sequence is 14 residues long. Per germline, CDR1 SGHVS and CDR2 FQNEAQ. V lost 5 bases to trimming and J lost 3 bases, with 11 bases between them.

V gene TRBV19 combines with J gene TRBJ2-1; 13 bases match TRBD2. The CDR3 spans 14 residues. Germline-derived CDR1 and CDR2 are LNHDA and SQIVND (reference sequence). Germline trimming cut 4 bases from V and 6 bases from J; bases unmatched to any gene: 0. This CDR3 is CASSRTSGGNEQFF. The CDR3 region has the DNA TGTGCCAGTAGTAGGACTAGCGGGGGCAATGAGCAGTTCTTC.

The chain employs TRBV29-1 and TRBJ1-3, with no clear D. The CDR3 covers 14 residues. V lost 7 bases, J lost 2 bases, and 15 bases lay in between. Germline lookup yields CDR1 SQVTM and CDR2 ANQGSEA. The CDR3 loop is CSGGPKGAGNTIYF. DNA of the CDR3: TGCAGCGGTGGGCCAAAGGGAGCTGGAAACACCATATATTTT.

The V and J genes are TRBV5-1 and TRBJ1-1, with D possibly being TRBD1 (6 bases). The germline V gene has CDR1 SGHRS and CDR2 YFSETQ. CDR3 size: 14 residues. The V end was cut by 1 base, the J end by 0 bases, with 7 bases between. Here the CDR3 reads CASSLTGMNTEAFF. The CDR3 DNA is TGCGCCAGCAGCTTGACAGGGATGAACACTGAAGCTTTCTTT.

V and J are TRBV7-8 and TRBJ2-6, with a tentative D call TRBD1 (6 bases). The germline V gene encodes CDR1 SGHVS and CDR2 FQNEAQ. This CDR3 region has 15 residues. V was cut by 11 bases and J by 0 bases, with 14 bases left in between. Written as DNA, the CDR3 is TGTGCCTTGGACAGAGTTTACTCTGGGGCCAACGTCCTGACTTTC. It codes for CALDRVYSGANVLTF.